The rows below give T cell receptor beta chains drawn from one sample of a study of spatial heterogeneity in lung cancer. TCRdb called the 5' RACE reads again in MiXCR, with one record for every CDR3 protein. The sample contains roughly 9,900 distinct CDR3 sequences, 5.5% to 7.5% of which appear only once. The sequencing used lung tumor tissue, collected at surgery. The receptors here all came from a female donor with early-stage non-small cell lung cancer. Each CDR3 is given with its conserved first and last residue. The D gene is left open where the match is weak. Where a row states a size, it is once, few, many or the class of an expanded clone; other rows omit it.

abundance: few; j_gene: TRBJ2-5; d_gene: TRBD2; v_gene: TRBV10-2; CDR3aa: CASSESVLAGRTQYF; CDR3nt: TGCGCCAGCAGTGAGTCGGTTCTAGCGGGAAGGACCCAGTACTTC
abundance: many; j_gene: TRBJ2-1; d_gene: TRBD1; v_gene: TRBV11-3; CDR3aa: CASSRRQGSYNEQFF; CDR3nt: TGTGCCAGCAGCCGACGACAGGGGTCCTACAATGAGCAGTTCTTC
abundance: many; j_gene: TRBJ1-5; d_gene: TRBD1; v_gene: TRBV7-2; CDR3aa: CASSSTGGADQPQHF; CDR3nt: TGTGCCAGCAGCAGTACAGGGGGCGCAGACCAGCCCCAGCATTTT
abundance: many; j_gene: TRBJ1-1; d_gene: .; v_gene: TRBV12-3/TRBV12-4; CDR3aa: CASSSTRGTEAFF; CDR3nt: TGTGCCAGCAGTTCCACTAGGGGCACTGAAGCTTTCTTT
abundance: medium-sized; j_gene: TRBJ2-5; d_gene: TRBD2; v_gene: TRBV29-1; CDR3aa: CSVEESPSGQETQYF; CDR3nt: TGCAGCGTTGAAGAATCCCCTAGCGGACAAGAGACCCAGTACTTC
abundance: many; j_gene: TRBJ1-2; d_gene: TRBD1; v_gene: TRBV24-1; CDR3aa: CATSAVTGVVDYGYTF; CDR3nt: TGTGCCACCAGTGCCGTAACAGGGGTGGTCGACTATGGCTACACCTTC
abundance: .; j_gene: TRBJ2-2; d_gene: .; v_gene: TRBV7-2; CDR3aa: CASSWAGNTGELFF; CDR3nt: TGTGCCAGCAGCTGGGCGGGGAACACCGGGGAGCTGTTTTTT
abundance: .; j_gene: TRBJ2-1; d_gene: .; v_gene: TRBV7-7; CDR3aa: CASSLVPSSYNEQFF; CDR3nt: TGTGCCAGCAGCTTAGTACCTAGCTCCTACAATGAGCAGTTCTTC
abundance: .; j_gene: TRBJ2-3; d_gene: .; v_gene: TRBV7-2; CDR3aa: CASSLVGDTQYF; CDR3nt: TGTGCCAGCAGCTTAGTGGGAGATACGCAGTATTTT
abundance: few; j_gene: TRBJ2-1; d_gene: .; v_gene: TRBV28; CDR3aa: CASSPGGQNYNEQFF; CDR3nt: TGTGCCAGCAGTCCCGGGGGCCAGAACTACAATGAGCAGTTCTTC
abundance: many; j_gene: TRBJ2-1; d_gene: TRBD2; v_gene: TRBV10-3; CDR3aa: CAIRSGGAQYNEQFF; CDR3nt: TGTGCCATCAGGAGCGGGGGGGCCCAATACAATGAGCAGTTCTTC
abundance: many; j_gene: TRBJ1-5; d_gene: .; v_gene: TRBV7-2; CDR3aa: CASSADQNQPQHF; CDR3nt: TGTGCCAGCAGCGCAGACCAGAATCAGCCCCAGCATTTT
abundance: medium-sized; j_gene: TRBJ2-7; d_gene: TRBD2; v_gene: TRBV10-3; CDR3aa: CAIRGGELAGTYEQYF; CDR3nt: TGTGCCATCAGGGGGGGGGAGCTAGCGGGAACGTACGAGCAGTACTTC
abundance: many; j_gene: TRBJ2-7; d_gene: .; v_gene: TRBV7-8; CDR3aa: CASSQMRGLYDEQYF; CDR3nt: TGTGCCAGCAGCCAGATGAGGGGCCTATACGACGAGCAGTACTTC
abundance: .; j_gene: TRBJ2-1; d_gene: .; v_gene: TRBV7-9; CDR3aa: CASGRLPYNEQFF; CDR3nt: TGTGCCAGCGGGAGGCTACCTTACAATGAGCAGTTCTTC